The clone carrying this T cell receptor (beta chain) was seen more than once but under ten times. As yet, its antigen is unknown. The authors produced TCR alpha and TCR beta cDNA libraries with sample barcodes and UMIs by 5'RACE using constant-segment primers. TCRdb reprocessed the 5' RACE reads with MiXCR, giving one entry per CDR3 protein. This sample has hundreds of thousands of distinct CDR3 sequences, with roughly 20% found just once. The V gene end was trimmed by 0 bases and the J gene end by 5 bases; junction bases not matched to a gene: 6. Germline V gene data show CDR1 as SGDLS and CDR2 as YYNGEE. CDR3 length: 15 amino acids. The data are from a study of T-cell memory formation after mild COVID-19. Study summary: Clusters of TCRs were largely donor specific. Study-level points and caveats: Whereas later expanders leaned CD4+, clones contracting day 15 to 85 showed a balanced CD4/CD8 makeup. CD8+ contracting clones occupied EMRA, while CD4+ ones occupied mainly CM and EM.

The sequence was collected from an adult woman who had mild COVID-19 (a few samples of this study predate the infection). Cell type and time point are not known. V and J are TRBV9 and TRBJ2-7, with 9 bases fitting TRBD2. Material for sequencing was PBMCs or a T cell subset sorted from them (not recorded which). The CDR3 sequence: CASSVGGGRADEQYF. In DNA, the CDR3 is TGTGCCAGCAGCGTAGGAGGCGGGAGGGCCGACGAGCAGTACTTC.